This record concerns one TCR beta chain sequence. Its target is not known. These data belong to a study of T cell responses to AZD1222 COVID-19 vaccine. The study's findings and limits: Dominant CD4 TCR responses targeted spike regions 160-218 and 743-854. Baseline seropositives among AZD1222 recipients totaled only five or six. Close to half of spike-specific TCRs reportedly recognize unmutated variant regions. The donors showed a predominance of white British ancestry and of females, with possible underestimation of clonal diversity.

The CDR3 length is 18 residues. Data came from immunoSEQ multiplex PCR; TCRdb stores just in-frame clones and leaves some out. Of 100,000 to 150,000 clones listed, 75% to 90% are singletons. The material was peripheral blood, obtained on day 0 of AZD1222 vaccination. This sequence joins TRBV21-1 and TRBJ1-3; whether TRBD1, the table's D call, matches the DNA was not checked. TRBV21-1 is reported as a pseudogene. This TCR was recovered from an adult in good health. This chain's CDR3 is CASSKNGPPDRYGNTIYF. The CDR3 DNA reads TGTGCCAGCAGCAAAAATGGCCCTCCCGACAGGTACGGAAACACCATATATTTT.